A single sample gave rise to the 8 T cell receptor beta chains below, sequenced in a study of T cell responses to AZD1222 COVID-19 vaccine (dated by TCRdb to the early 2020s). According to the study, the label for this sample's time point signals: baseline before first vaccination. The method behind the library was the immunoSEQ multiplex PCR assay. Imported from immuneACCESS, the table was reduced by TCRdb to in-frame sequences with V and J called. These copies leave out some clones; in studies compared against another copy, an unresolved V gene accounts for under half, and the cause of the remainder is not known. For this sample there are over 130,000 clones; about 89% appear just once. The ten largest clones take up approximately 4.8% of the sample. Sample: peripheral blood, taken on day 0 of AZD1222 vaccination. Receptors originate from an adult in good health.

The rearrangement uses TRBV11-2 and TRBJ1-2; 12 nucleotides align to TRBD1. Trimming at V came to 5 bases and at J to 2 bases, leaving 3 bases not matched to a gene. The CDR3 consists of 15 residues. From germline, CDR1 is SGHAT and CDR2 FQNNGV. The CDR3 DNA follows: TGTGCCAGCAGCCGGGGGACAGGGGGCAACTATGGCTACACCTTC. It is translated as CASSRGTGGNYGYTF.

This sequence joins TRBV5-4 and TRBJ1-5, with a possible D match to TRBD1 (5 bases). Germline-derived CDR1 and CDR2 are SGHNT and YYREEE (reference sequence). V gave up 3 bases and J gave up 4 bases, with 11 bases separating them. The CDR3 loop spans 14 amino acids. CDR3: CASSWGGDNQPQHF. Here the CDR3 DNA reads TGTGCCAGCAGCTGGGGCGGGGATAATCAGCCCCAGCATTTT. Drawing the rest from reference TRBV5-4 and TRBJ1-5, the complete variable domain is ETGVTQSPTHLIKTRGQQVTLRCSSQSGHNTVSWYQQALGQGPQFIFQYYREEENGRGNFPPRFSGLQFPNYSSELNVNALELDDSALYLCASSWGGDNQPQHFGDGTRLSIL.

The V gene is TRBV30, the J gene TRBJ2-1; D perhaps matches TRBD2 (5 bases). V lost 4 bases, J lost 1 base, and 8 bases lay in between. The CDR3 is 13 amino acids. Germline CDR1 and CDR2: GTSNPN and SVGIG (reference sequence). The CDR3 here is CAWNGDSYNEQFF. Here the CDR3 DNA reads TGTGCCTGGAACGGGGATTCCTACAATGAGCAGTTCTTC.

The genes are TRBV19 and TRBJ1-1; possible D gene TRBD1, 5 bases. Germline V lookup: CDR1 LNHDA, CDR2 SQIVND (reference sequence). This CDR3 contains 14 residues. The V end was cut by 6 bases, the J end by 3 bases, with 14 bases between. CDR3 in amino acids: CASSHRTGYTEAFF. The CDR3 region has the DNA TGTGCCAGTAGCCACAGGACGGGTTACACTGAAGCTTTCTTT. The full variable domain, in which reference TRBV19 and TRBJ1-1 provide the parts outside the CDR3, is DGGITQSPKYLFRKEGQNVTLSCEQNLNHDAMYWYRQDPGQGLRLIYYSQIVNDFQKGDIAEGYSVSREKKESFPLTVTSAQKNPTAFYLCASSHRTGYTEAFFGQGTRLTVV.

J is TRBJ1-2 and V is TRBV28, with no clear D. The CDR3 covers 15 residues. CDR1 is MDHEN, CDR2 SYDVKM, per germline. V shed 5 bases and J shed 4 bases, with 17 bases lying between them. CDR3 bases: TGTGCCAGCAGTACCCAACTTAACAACCTCTATGGCTACACCTTC. It yields the protein CASSTQLNNLYGYTF.

V gene TRBV6-4 combines with J gene TRBJ2-3, with TRBD2 matching over 10 bases. V lost 5 bases to trimming and J lost 11 bases; unmatched junction nucleotides: 4. In germline, CDR1 is MRHNA, CDR2 SNTAGT. The CDR3 contains 12 residues. The CDR3 DNA reads TGTGCCAGCAGTTCTCTAGCGGGGGAGCAGTATTTT. Its translation is CASSSLAGEQYF.

CDR3 sequence reads: CASSSTVRRIDNYGYTF. The CDR3 DNA sequence: TGTGCCAGTAGTAGTACTGTCAGAAGGATTGATAACTATGGCTACACCTTC. The chain is built from TRBV19 and TRBJ1-2; D uncertain. V shed 4 bases and J shed 1 base, with 19 bases lying between them. Germline CDR1 and CDR2: LNHDA and SQIVND (reference sequence). The CDR3 runs 17 residues.

J is TRBJ1-2 and V is TRBV11-2; 8 nucleotides agree with TRBD1. The trim removed 5 bases at V and 4 bases at J, leaving 12 bases unmatched. Per the germline V gene, CDR1 is SGHAT and CDR2 is FQNNGV. CDR3 length equals 16 residues. CDR3 sequence: CASSPLRTGGGYGYTF. The CDR3 DNA is TGTGCCAGCAGCCCGCTCAGAACAGGGGGAGGCTATGGCTACACCTTC.